The rows below give T cell receptor beta chains drawn from one sample of a study of cytomegalovirus exposure and HLA in healthy donors. Repertoires were generated with immunoSEQ multiplex PCR, while TCRdb's copy carries only in-frame clones and drops some. The repertoire consists of over 75,000 clones, with about 80% occurring once and the leading ten covering less than 0.95%. Sequencing input: PBMCs. These receptor sequences come from a woman aged 55-70 years in good health and CMV-seronegative. The CDR3 runs from the conserved cysteine through the conserved F or W. A D gene is named only where the DNA matches it firmly. Clone sizes are given selectively: once, few, many, or a class where the clone is expanded.

v_gene	d_gene	j_gene	abundance	CDR3aa	CDR3nt
TRBV4-3	-	TRBJ2-7	-	CASSQGSEDITGEQYF	TGCGCCAGCAGCCAAGGATCGGAGGATATAACGGGCGAGCAGTACTTC
TRBV6-5	TRBD1	TRBJ1-2	-	CASGTGGYGYTF	TGTGCCAGCGGGACAGGCGGCTATGGCTACACCTTC
TRBV6-6	TRBD1	TRBJ1-5	once	CASSSQGTNQPQHF	TGTGCCAGCAGTTCACAGGGGACCAATCAGCCCCAGCATTTT
TRBV5-4	-	TRBJ1-2	-	CASSFPGRTLYGYTF	TGTGCCAGCAGCTTTCCCGGAAGGACACTCTATGGCTACACCTTC
TRBV4-2	TRBD2	TRBJ2-1	-	CASRLAGAHEQFF	TGTGCCAGCCGACTAGCGGGAGCACATGAGCAGTTCTTC
TRBV30	-	TRBJ2-3	-	CAWSVASGGTDTQYF	TGTGCCTGGAGTGTAGCAAGCGGAGGCACAGATACGCAGTATTTT
TRBV19	-	TRBJ2-2	-	CASSIFGQNTGELFF	TGTGCCAGTAGTATATTTGGGCAGAACACCGGGGAGCTGTTTTTT
TRBV7-2	-	TRBJ1-5	-	CASSLYMGGSNQPQHF	TGTGCCAGCAGCTTGTACATGGGGGGTAGCAATCAGCCCCAGCATTTT
TRBV9	-	TRBJ1-5	-	CASSVGVDSNQPQHF	TGTGCCAGCAGCGTAGGAGTAGATAGCAATCAGCCCCAGCATTTT
TRBV19	-	TRBJ1-4	-	CASSITRATNEKLFF	TGTGCCAGTAGTATAACCAGGGCGACTAATGAAAAACTGTTTTTT
TRBV5-8	-	TRBJ2-3	-	CASSRHAGSTDTQYF	TGTGCCAGCAGCAGACACGCGGGGAGCACAGATACGCAGTATTTT
TRBV30	TRBD2	TRBJ2-7	once	CAWAGGTYEQYF	TGTGCCTGGGCCGGGGGGACCTACGAGCAGTACTTC
TRBV27	TRBD2	TRBJ2-1	-	CASSWTSGLNEQFF	TGTGCCAGCAGCTGGACTAGCGGGTTAAATGAGCAGTTCTTC
TRBV7-2	-	TRBJ1-2	-	CASSYGGADGYTF	TGTGCCAGCAGCTATGGGGGGGCCGATGGCTACACCTTC
TRBV30	TRBD2	TRBJ2-7	-	CAWSTSRGLAILGEQYF	TGTGCCTGGAGCACATCCAGGGGACTAGCGATATTGGGCGAGCAGTACTTC
TRBV5-4	TRBD1	TRBJ1-1	-	CASSHRGLTEAFF	TGTGCCAGCAGCCACAGGGGACTCACTGAAGCTTTCTTT
TRBV5-6	-	TRBJ1-6	-	CASSLYGSHSPLHF	TGTGCCAGCAGCTTGTATGGCAGTCACTCACCCCTCCACTTT
TRBV15	TRBD1	TRBJ1-3	few	CATSRETRTGVGNTIYF	TGTGCCACCAGCAGAGAAACTAGAACAGGGGTCGGAAACACCATATATTTT
TRBV7-9	TRBD2	TRBJ2-3	-	CASSKTSQVQDTQYF	TGTGCCAGCAGCAAGACTAGCCAGGTGCAGGATACGCAGTATTTT
TRBV5-4	-	TRBJ2-2	-	CASSLRVGETGELFF	TGTGCCAGCAGCTTGCGTGTGGGAGAGACCGGGGAGCTGTTTTTT
TRBV28	TRBD1	TRBJ1-2	-	CASSSGTGRGYTF	TGTGCCAGCAGTTCCGGGACAGGGAGGGGCTACACCTTC
TRBV7-8	-	TRBJ1-1	once	CASSLVSGNTEAFF	TGTGCCAGCAGCTTAGTATCCGGGAACACTGAAGCTTTCTTT
TRBV2	-	TRBJ2-3	-	CASSEVRVGSDTQYF	TGTGCCAGCAGTGAGGTGCGTGTGGGCTCAGATACGCAGTATTTT
TRBV29-1	TRBD1	TRBJ1-1	-	CSVTGGGGKTEAFF	TGCAGCGTCACAGGGGGCGGTGGTAAGACTGAAGCTTTCTTT
TRBV2	TRBD1	TRBJ2-3	-	CASSWTGTDTQYF	TGTGCCAGCAGCTGGACAGGGACAGATACGCAGTATTTT
TRBV7-9	-	TRBJ1-2	-	CASSLGGQNNYGYTF	TGTGCCAGCAGCTTGGGCGGACAGAATAACTATGGCTACACCTTC
TRBV30	TRBD2	TRBJ2-7	-	CAWSTPGLGTDYEQYF	TGTGCCTGGAGTACTCCAGGACTAGGAACCGACTACGAGCAGTACTTC
TRBV5-4	-	TRBJ1-6	-	CASSLGGSSYNSPLHF	TGTGCCAGCAGCCTCGGAGGGAGCTCCTATAATTCACCCCTCCACTTT
TRBV15	TRBD1	TRBJ1-3	-	CATSREQGRGNTIYF	TGTGCCACCAGCAGGGAACAGGGGCGCGGAAACACCATATATTTT
TRBV5-6	TRBD1	TRBJ1-5	-	CASSLGGQGAFQPQHF	TGTGCCAGCAGCCTGGGGGGACAGGGGGCTTTTCAGCCCCAGCATTTT
TRBV18	-	TRBJ2-7	-	CASSPAYEQYF	TGTGCCAGCTCCCCCGCCTACGAGCAGTACTTC
TRBV5-1	TRBD1	TRBJ1-1	-	CASSTRDRGLNTEAFF	TGCGCCAGCAGCACCCGGGACAGGGGCTTGAACACTGAAGCTTTCTTT
TRBV6-5	TRBD1	TRBJ2-7	-	CASSYSGTGVYEQYF	TGTGCCAGCAGTTACTCCGGGACAGGGGTCTACGAGCAGTACTTC
TRBV7-2	-	TRBJ2-5	-	CASSGYREETQYF	TGTGCCAGCAGCGGATACAGGGAGGAGACCCAGTACTTC
TRBV5-6	-	TRBJ1-2	few	CASSLLLLKNYGYTF	TGTGCCAGCAGCTTGCTTCTTCTAAAGAACTATGGCTACACCTTC
TRBV2	-	TRBJ1-2	-	CASSAGAGGYTF	TGTGCCAGCAGTGCAGGCGCGGGGGGCTACACCTTC
TRBV27	TRBD1	TRBJ1-1	-	CASSPQTGGMAEAFF	TGTGCCAGCAGCCCTCAGACAGGGGGCATGGCTGAAGCTTTCTTT
TRBV29-1	TRBD1	TRBJ1-2	-	CSVEEGTGAGYTF	TGCAGCGTTGAAGAAGGGACAGGGGCTGGCTACACCTTC
TRBV6-5	-	TRBJ1-2	-	CASSQQGMLYGYTF	TGTGCCAGCAGTCAACAGGGCATGCTCTATGGCTACACCTTC
TRBV4-3	-	TRBJ2-3	few	CASSQVGITSTDTQYF	TGCGCCAGCAGCCAAGTGGGCATCACTAGCACAGATACGCAGTATTTT
TRBV5-1	-	TRBJ1-4	-	CASSLGVGTNEKLFF	TGCGCCAGCAGCTTGGGAGTGGGCACTAATGAAAAACTGTTTTTT
TRBV6-6	-	TRBJ1-2	once	CASSYSAGPNYGYTF	TGTGCCAGCAGTTACTCGGCAGGGCCTAACTATGGCTACACCTTC
TRBV28	-	TRBJ1-5	-	CASSVTVRVGGQPQHF	TGTGCCAGCAGCGTCACCGTCAGGGTAGGGGGTCAGCCCCAGCATTTT
TRBV5-1	TRBD2	TRBJ2-3	-	CASSRGLAGGFTDTQYF	TGCGCCAGCAGCCGGGGACTAGCGGGAGGTTTCACAGATACGCAGTATTTT
TRBV7-9	TRBD1	TRBJ2-7	-	CSSSLGTENEQYF	TGTTCCAGCAGCTTAGGGACAGAGAACGAGCAGTACTTC
TRBV18	-	TRBJ1-5	-	CASSPQGNQPQHF	TGTGCCAGCTCACCGCAGGGGAATCAGCCCCAGCATTTT